This T cell receptor (beta chain) was recovered during a study of blood T cells in healthy people across ages. Study-wide results and limits: Older age coincided with a roughly linear decline in TCR beta diversity per million T cells. Estimates of total diversity, which came from one million sequenced T cells, were considered to be underestimates. Both higher diversity and more naive CD4+ cells marked long-lived donors when set against aged donors.

This CDR3 is built from 15 residues. The V and J ends lost 0 bases and 0 bases respectively, with 9 bases between them. Germline V lookup: CDR1 SGHDN, CDR2 FVKESK. Primers used in a second PCR of roughly 6 to 12 cycles were a sample-barcoded 5' primer and a J-beta primer mix. TCRdb processed the 5' RACE reads anew with MiXCR; each CDR3 protein has one entry. The repertoire holds about 1.6 million distinct CDR3 sequences, with roughly 32% as singletons. Details on this clonotype: Antigen unknown.

Sequenced material: blood. The chain carries TRBV14 and TRBJ2-7, with TRBD1 as a possible D gene (5 bases). The receptor's source is a woman in her 30s in good health. CDR3 sequence reads: CASSQEEGASYEQYF. The CDR3 nucleotides are TGTGCCAGCAGCCAAGAGGAAGGGGCCTCCTACGAGCAGTACTTC.